The 2 T cell receptor beta chains presented below share a single source sample, sequenced in a study of shared clonotypes between healthy human individuals. Clones were read by immunoSEQ multiplex PCR, and TCRdb kept only the in-frame ones, dropping some. The sample has more than 2 million clones, approximately 95% seen once; the top ten hold under 0.15%. The specimen was naive CD4+ T cells sorted from blood. Subset here: CD45RA+ positively selected. The receptors were gathered from a man aged 18 to 30 in good health.

The V and J genes are TRBV7-9 and TRBJ2-3; D ambiguous. CDR3 length: 14 residues. Trimming took off 5 bases at V and 2 bases at J, with 11 bases between the two ends. Germline assignment: CDR1 SEHNR and CDR2 FQNEAQ (reference sequence). The CDR3 region is CASSPRYITDTQYF. The DNA of the CDR3 is TGTGCCAGCAGCCCCCGGTATATCACAGATACGCAGTATTTT.

The chain's CDR3 is CASTGYEDQPQHF. The CDR3 region has the DNA TGTGCCAGCACTGGGTATGAGGATCAGCCCCAGCATTTT. The chain couples TRBV28 to TRBJ1-5; unclear D gene. The V and J ends lost 7 bases and 5 bases respectively, with 12 bases between them. The CDR3 totals 13 residues. Germline CDR1 MDHEN, CDR2 SYDVKM.